This record looks at one T cell receptor beta chain sequence and its context. What it binds is unknown. At one boundary the junction diverges from the germline segment, which might be a read error. The germline V gene encodes CDR1 MDHEN and CDR2 SYDVKM. The CDR3 covers 12 residues. This sample stems from a study of glioma-infiltrating T cells. Study-level findings and limits: Above-expected tissue-blood divergence occurred in all gliomas, most in low-grade ones. CDR3 overlap between tissue and blood was very small.

Amplification of TCR alpha and beta CDR3 regions from RNA used iRepertoire nested multiplex PCR. Tissue mRNA or PBMC total RNA, 100-400 ng, went into one-step reverse transcription and amplification. One entry per CDR3 protein, called by TCRdb with MiXCR from the multiplex PCR reads. The data contain about 93,000 distinct CDR3 sequences, approximately 40% of them singletons. The chain links TRBV28 to TRBJ2-5, with TRBD1 matching 8 bases. This clonotype was obtained from a human donor with low-grade glioma or glioblastoma, undergoing nonglioma brain surgery, or in good health (not recorded which). The sequenced material came from glioma tissue, nonneoplastic brain tissue, or PBMCs (not recorded which). The DNA of the CDR3 is TGTGCCCGCAGGTTAAGACAGGGGAGCCAGTACTTC. Encoded protein: CARRLRQGSQYF.